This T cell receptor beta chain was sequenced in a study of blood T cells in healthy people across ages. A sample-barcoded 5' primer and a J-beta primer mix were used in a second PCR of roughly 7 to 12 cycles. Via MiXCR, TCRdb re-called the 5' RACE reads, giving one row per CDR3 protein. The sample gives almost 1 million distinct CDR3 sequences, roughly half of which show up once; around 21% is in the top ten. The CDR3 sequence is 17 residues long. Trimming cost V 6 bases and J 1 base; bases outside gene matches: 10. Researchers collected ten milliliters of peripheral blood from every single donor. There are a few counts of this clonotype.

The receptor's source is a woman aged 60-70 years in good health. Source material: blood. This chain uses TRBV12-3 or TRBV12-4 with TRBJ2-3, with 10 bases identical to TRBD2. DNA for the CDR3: TGTGCCAGCAGCAAAGTACTGCTAGCGGGGGGCACAGATACGCAGTATTTT. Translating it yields CASSKVLLAGGTDTQYF.